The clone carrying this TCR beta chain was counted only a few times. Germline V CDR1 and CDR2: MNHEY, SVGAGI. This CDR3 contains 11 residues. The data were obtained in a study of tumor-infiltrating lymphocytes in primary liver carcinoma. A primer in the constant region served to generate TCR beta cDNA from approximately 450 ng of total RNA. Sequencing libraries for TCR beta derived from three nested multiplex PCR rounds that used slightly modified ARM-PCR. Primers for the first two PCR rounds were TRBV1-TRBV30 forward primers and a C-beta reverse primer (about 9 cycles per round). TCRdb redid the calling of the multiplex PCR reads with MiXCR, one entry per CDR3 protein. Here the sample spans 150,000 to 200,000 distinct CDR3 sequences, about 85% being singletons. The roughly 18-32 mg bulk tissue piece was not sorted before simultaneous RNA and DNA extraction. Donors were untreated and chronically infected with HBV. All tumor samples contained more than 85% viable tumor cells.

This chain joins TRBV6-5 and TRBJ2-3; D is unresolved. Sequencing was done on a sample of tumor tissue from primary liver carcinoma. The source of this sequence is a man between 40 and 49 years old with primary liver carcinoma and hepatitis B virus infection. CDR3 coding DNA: TGTGTAAGTGGTGAATGGTATACGCAGTATTTT. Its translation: CVSGEWYTQYF.